Each of the 20 T cell receptor beta chains below was sequenced from the same sample in a study of blood T cell repertoires in COVID-19. Some clones are missing from TCRdb's copy, which holds only in-frame ones; the method was immunoSEQ multiplex PCR. The sample has 180,000 or so clones, roughly 90% seen once. Sequencing was carried out using PBMCs or T cells enriched from blood (not recorded which). The receptors originated from a human donor with acute COVID-19. The donor label of this sample is uncertain.

This clone was seen only once. The chain recombines TRBV7-3 with TRBJ1-5, with D perhaps matching TRBD1 (5 bases). Trimming stripped 5 bases from V and 5 bases from J, with 10 bases between. The CDR3 sequence is 13 residues long. In germline, CDR1 is SGHTA, CDR2 FQGTGA. CDR3 in amino acids: CASSPTADQPQHF. CDR3 bases: TGTGCCAGCAGCCCGACAGCCGATCAGCCCCAGCATTTT.

CDR3 sequence (DNA): TGTGCCTGGAGTGCCGGGACAGGGGCGGGTGGCTACACCTTC. This codes for CAWSAGTGAGGYTF. The J gene is TRBJ1-2, the V gene TRBV30; 10 nucleotides match TRBD1. Germline CDR1 reads GTSNPN; CDR2 reads SVGIG (reference sequence). The CDR3 is 14 amino acids. The V and J ends lost 1 base and 7 bases, in that order; junction bases with no gene match: 6.

The chain has TRBV9 and TRBJ2-1; 14 bases match TRBD2. The CDR3 loop spans 17 amino acids. Germline V gives CDR1 SGDLS, CDR2 YYNGEE. V lost 3 bases and J lost 4; bases outside the gene matches: 6. The CDR3 region has the DNA TGTGCCAGCAGCGCGGGACTAGCGGGGGTCCAGTACAATGAGCAGTTCTTC. This translates into CASSAGLAGVQYNEQFF.

This clone was observed once. V gene TRBV4-3 combines with J gene TRBJ2-1; a weak D match, TRBD2 (5 bases). This CDR3 comprises 15 residues. The germline V gene has CDR1 LGHNA and CDR2 YSLEER. Deletions cut 1 base from V and 9 bases from J, with 16 bases between. CDR3 sequence reads: CASSQGRHWSSEQFF. In nucleotides, the CDR3 is TGCGCCAGCAGCCAAGGGAGGCATTGGTCTAGTGAGCAGTTCTTC.

V gene TRBV24-1 combines with J gene TRBJ1-4, with 7 bases identical to TRBD1. Germline V CDR1 and CDR2: KGHDR, SFDVKD. V was clipped by 8 bases and J by 4 bases; unmatched bases: 3. The CDR3 consists of 13 residues. DNA for the CDR3: TGTGCCACCATAGACAGGGATAATGAAAAACTGTTTTTT. This gives the protein CATIDRDNEKLFF.

The V gene is TRBV7-9, the J gene TRBJ2-7; D remains unclear. Per germline, CDR1 SEHNR and CDR2 FQNEAQ (reference sequence). V dropped 5 bases and J dropped 1 base, with 3 bases sitting between them. This CDR3 contains 11 residues. This CDR3 is CASSPSYEQYF. The CDR3 region has the DNA TGTGCCAGCAGCCCTTCCTACGAGCAGTACTTC.

The DNA of the CDR3 is TGCGCCAGCAGCGTAGATACAGGTGCAACTGAAGCTTTCTTT. It specifies CASSVDTGATEAFF. The chain carries TRBV5-1 and TRBJ1-1, with D perhaps matching TRBD1 (5 bases). The CDR3 loop spans 14 amino acids. With 4 bases removed from V and 5 bases from J, the gap between germline ends came to 15 bases. Per germline, CDR1 SGHRS and CDR2 YFSETQ.

This clone was counted a single time. The V gene is TRBV5-4, the J gene TRBJ2-5, with TRBD2 matching over 11 bases. V lost 2 bases to trimming and J lost 0 bases; unmatched junction nucleotides: 6. Germline CDR1 and CDR2: SGHNT and YYREEE (reference sequence). The CDR3 extends over 17 amino acids. The CDR3 DNA sequence: TGTGCCAGCAGCTTTGGGCTAGCGGGGGGCGACCAAGAGACCCAGTACTTC. Its translation is CASSFGLAGGDQETQYF.

This clone was seen a handful of times. V and J are TRBV27 and TRBJ2-2; tentative D call: TRBD1 (6 bases). Germline CDR1 MNHEY, CDR2 SMNVEV (reference sequence). The CDR3 spans 15 residues. V lost 5 bases and J 0 bases, leaving 10 bases between the germline ends. CDR3 sequence (DNA): TGTGCCAGCAGTCTGACAGGATCGAACACCGGGGAGCTGTTTTTT. Translation: CASSLTGSNTGELFF.

The rearrangement joins TRBV28 to TRBJ1-5; 7 positions match TRBD1. Germline V gene sequence: CDR1 MDHEN, CDR2 SYDVKM. CDR3 length: 13 residues. Trimming removed 10 bases from V and 4 bases from J; junction bases left unmatched: 7. CDR3: CAIQGVENQPQHF. The CDR3 nucleotides are TGTGCCATTCAGGGGGTAGAAAATCAGCCCCAGCATTTT.

The chain employs TRBV18 and TRBJ2-5; 7 bases align to TRBD2. Germline CDR1 reads KGHSH; CDR2 reads LQKENI. The J segment lost 3 bases and the V segment lost 0 bases, leaving 7 bases of the junction unmatched. CDR3 size: 16 residues. The CDR3 DNA is TGTGCCAGCTCACCACCGGGTGGCGGGGGAGAAGAGACCCAGTACTTC. Its translation: CASSPPGGGGEETQYF.

The genes are TRBV7-9 and TRBJ1-2; perhaps TRBD1 as D (6 bases). The CDR3 length is 13 residues. Germline assignment: CDR1 SEHNR and CDR2 FQNEAQ (reference sequence). V was shortened by 5 bases and J by 6 bases, with 13 bases between the two germline ends. CDR3 protein: CASSVQGSDGYTF. In nucleotides, the CDR3 is TGTGCCAGCAGCGTACAGGGCTCCGATGGCTACACCTTC.

In its sample, this clone was seen once. The chain has TRBV12-5 and TRBJ2-5; D gene uncertain. Per the germline V gene, CDR1 is LGHNT and CDR2 is FRNRAP. The CDR3 is 11 residues long. Trimming pared 3 bases from V and 4 bases from J, leaving 3 bases between. As DNA, the CDR3 is TGTGCTAGTGGTTTCGGAGAGACCCAGTACTTC. This codes for CASGFGETQYF. The whole variable domain, filled in from reference TRBV12-5 and TRBJ2-5, reads DARVTQTPRHKVTEMGQEVTMRCQPILGHNTVFWYRQTMMQGLELLAYFRNRAPLDDSGMPKDRFSAEMPDATLATLKIQPSEPRDSAVYFCASGFGETQYFGPGTRLLVL.

This chain joins TRBV5-1 and TRBJ2-1; 8 bases agree with TRBD1. The V gene's germline CDR1 is SGHRS and CDR2 YFSETQ. J was trimmed by 7 bases and V by 3 bases; bases with no gene match: 6. CDR3 length: 14 residues. For the CDR3, the DNA is TGCGCCAGCAGCTCGTGGACAGGGATGAATGAGCAGTTCTTC. Translation: CASSSWTGMNEQFF.

The gene calls are TRBV19 and TRBJ1-1, with no clear D. CDR3 length: 16 amino acids. Trimming took off 3 bases at V and 2 bases at J, with 16 bases between the two ends. Germline values: CDR1 LNHDA, CDR2 SQIVND (reference sequence). The CDR3 spells CASSIGDTIRNTEAFF. As DNA, the CDR3 is TGTGCCAGTAGTATTGGTGACACAATACGAAACACTGAAGCTTTCTTT.

The chain recombines TRBV2 with TRBJ1-2; the D is unclear. Looked up from germline, CDR1 is SNHLY and CDR2 is FYNNEI. The V end lost 3 bases, the J end lost 2 bases, and 10 bases lay between the germline ends. The CDR3 spans 14 residues. CDR3 DNA sequence: TGTGCCAGCAGTGACAGGCGTACGAACTATGGCTACACCTTC. Its translation is CASSDRRTNYGYTF.

The chain uses TRBV30 and TRBJ2-3; 14 bases match TRBD2. This CDR3 comprises 15 residues. Germline CDR1 reads GTSNPN; CDR2 reads SVGIG (reference sequence). V was clipped by 1 base and J by 6 bases; unmatched bases: 3. CDR3 in amino acids: CAWSGLAGGPDTQYF. In DNA form, the CDR3 reads TGTGCCTGGAGTGGACTAGCGGGGGGGCCGGATACGCAGTATTTT.

This chain joins TRBV19 and TRBJ1-6, with 9 bases that match TRBD1. Germline V lookup: CDR1 LNHDA, CDR2 SQIVND (reference sequence). Trimming at V came to 4 bases and at J to 1 base, leaving 5 bases not matched to a gene. CDR3 length: 17 amino acids. The DNA for the CDR3 is TGTGCCAGTAGTAGAGGACAGGGGAAATCCTATAATTCACCCCTCCACTTT. This sequence encodes CASSRGQGKSYNSPLHF.

This clone was found once. The chain carries TRBV5-1 and TRBJ1-1; D not certain. The ends were cut back, 0 bases at V and 0 bases at J, with 12 bases in the middle. From germline, CDR1 is SGHRS and CDR2 YFSETQ. This CDR3 is built from 16 residues. The CDR3 spells CASSLGSQAMNTEAFF. As DNA, the CDR3 is TGCGCCAGCAGCTTGGGTTCCCAGGCAATGAACACTGAAGCTTTCTTT.

The chain combines TRBV15 with TRBJ2-1; D might be TRBD2 (6 bases). CDR1 is LNHNV, CDR2 YYDKDF, per germline (reference sequence). There are 13 residues in the CDR3. V dropped 8 bases and J dropped 6 bases, with 14 bases sitting between them. The chain's CDR3 is CATSTGGANEQFF. The CDR3 bases are TGTGCCACCTCGACCGGAGGGGCCAATGAGCAGTTCTTC.